These 20 T cell receptor beta chains came from one sample sequenced in a study of T-cell memory formation after mild COVID-19. MiXCR, run by TCRdb on the 5' RACE reads, gives a single entry per CDR3 protein. The sample gives roughly 370,000 distinct CDR3 sequences, roughly 15% of which show up once; roughly 21% is in the top ten. Source material: PBMCs or a T cell subset sorted from them (not recorded which). The receptors originated from a man aged 18 to 29 who had mild COVID-19 (a few samples of this study predate the infection). Cell type and time point are not known.

The gene calls are TRBV11-2 and TRBJ2-6, with D tentatively TRBD2 (5 bases). The CDR3 is made up of 15 amino acids. CDR1 SGHAT and CDR2 FQNNGV come from the germline V gene. Trimming removed 5 bases from V and 4 bases from J, with 12 bases in between. CDR3 DNA: TGTGCCAGCAGCCAGAGGGCTTCAGGGGCCAACGTCCTGACTTTC. Translating it yields CASSQRASGANVLTF.

The chain has TRBV6-5 and TRBJ2-3; TRBD1 aligns across 7 bases. The V segment lost 2 bases and the J segment 6 bases; nucleotides outside the gene matches: 8. Germline CDR1 is MNHEY and CDR2 is SVGAGI. The CDR3 is 15 amino acids. The DNA of the CDR3 is TGTGCCAGCAGTTACCTGGACAGGAGCCGGGATACGCAGTATTTT. It encodes CASSYLDRSRDTQYF.

This clonotype was recorded a few times. The rearrangement links TRBV4-2 to TRBJ2-1, with 13 bases identical to TRBD2. In germline, CDR1 is LGHNA, CDR2 YNFKEQ. The CDR3 sequence is 15 residues long. J was trimmed by 9 bases and V by 1 base; bases with no gene match: 3. The CDR3 protein is CASSQVGTSGTEQFF. The DNA for the CDR3 is TGTGCCAGCAGCCAAGTGGGGACTAGCGGGACTGAGCAGTTCTTC.

This clonotype was recorded a few times. The chain is built from TRBV4-3 and TRBJ2-1; 12 bases fit TRBD2. This CDR3 contains 20 residues. CDR1 and CDR2 from the germline V gene are LGHNA and YSLEER. V lost 1 base and J lost 1; bases outside the gene matches: 11. CDR3 sequence: CASSQGGASGGARSYNEQFF. CDR3 DNA: TGCGCCAGCAGCCAAGGTGGGGCTAGCGGGGGGGCCCGTTCCTACAATGAGCAGTTCTTC.

The chain's CDR3 is CASSWRGVTDTQYF. CDR3 DNA sequence: TGTGCCAGCAGCTGGCGGGGGGTCACAGATACGCAGTATTTT. The chain carries TRBV7-8 and TRBJ2-3, with 8 positions matching TRBD2. Germline V CDR1 and CDR2: SGHVS, FQNEAQ. The CDR3 runs to 14 residues. V was pared by 4 bases and J by 2 bases, with 2 bases of the junction left unmatched.

The chain recombines TRBV7-9 with TRBJ2-3; maybe TRBD2 (6 bases). Germline assignment: CDR1 SEHNR and CDR2 FQNEAQ (reference sequence). This CDR3 is built from 17 residues. V dropped 1 base and J dropped 0 bases, with 14 bases sitting between them. The CDR3 is CASSLGGAGPSTDTQYF. For the CDR3, the DNA is TGTGCCAGCAGCTTAGGAGGTGCGGGGCCTAGCACAGATACGCAGTATTTT.

J is TRBJ1-2 and V is TRBV5-1, with D perhaps matching TRBD1 (5 bases). Trimming shortened V by 5 bases and J by 4 bases, and 15 bases separated the two germline ends. The CDR3 has 14 residues. Germline V gene sequence: CDR1 SGHRS, CDR2 YFSETQ. The CDR3 DNA reads as TGCGCCAGCAGGCAGAGCACAGGATTCTATGGCTACACCTTC. It codes for CASRQSTGFYGYTF. The full variable domain, in which reference TRBV5-1 and TRBJ1-2 provide the parts outside the CDR3, is KAGVTQTPRYLIKTRGQQVTLSCSPISGHRSVSWYQQTPGQGLQFLFEYFSETQRNKGNFPGRFSGRQFSNSRSEMNVSTLELGDSALYLCASRQSTGFYGYTFGSGTRLTVV.

As for this clonotype: A junction boundary mismatches the germline segment, possibly from a read error. This sequence joins TRBV3-1 and TRBJ2-7; D tentatively reads TRBD1 or TRBD2 (6 bases each). The CDR3 length is 12 residues. In germline, CDR1 is LGHDT, CDR2 YNNKEL (reference sequence). The CDR3 protein is CARSQGGYEQYF. In DNA form, the CDR3 reads TGTGCCAGAAGCCAAGGGGGGTACGAGCAGTACTTC.

The rearrangement links TRBV27 to TRBJ2-7, with TRBD1 matching over 10 bases. CDR1 and CDR2 (germline): MNHEY, SMNVEV (reference sequence). Trimming at V came to 3 bases and at J to 7 bases, leaving 3 bases not matched to a gene. This CDR3 is built from 13 residues. CDR3 protein: CASSLTGGGEQYV. CDR3 DNA: TGTGCCAGCAGTTTGACAGGGGGCGGTGAGCAGTACGTC.

The rearrangement links TRBV20-1 to TRBJ2-3; TRBD2 aligns across 8 bases. There are 14 residues in the CDR3. The V gene end was trimmed by 2 bases and the J gene end by 1 base; junction bases not matched to a gene: 2. Germline lookup yields CDR1 DFQATT and CDR2 SNEGSKA (reference sequence). The CDR3 region has the DNA TGCAGTGCTAGACAAGCGGGGGGCACAGATACGCAGTATTTT. Translated, it gives CSARQAGGTDTQYF.

The chain is built from TRBV20-1 and TRBJ2-5, with D tentatively TRBD1 (5 bases). The CDR3 sequence is 15 residues long. V lost 6 bases and J lost 4, with 21 bases in between. Looked up from germline, CDR1 is DFQATT and CDR2 is SNEGSKA (reference sequence). The CDR3 loop reads CSARSRRPQGETQYF. The CDR3 nucleotides read TGCAGTGCCCGGTCCCGGCGACCTCAGGGAGAGACCCAGTACTTC.

This CDR3 reads CASSLGRAPEAFF. In nucleotides, the CDR3 is TGTGCCAGCAGCTTAGGAAGGGCCCCTGAAGCTTTCTTT. The chain recombines TRBV7-9 with TRBJ1-1; the D is unclear. The germline V gene encodes CDR1 SEHNR and CDR2 FQNEAQ (reference sequence). The V end lost 1 base, the J end lost 6 bases, and 9 bases lay between the germline ends. This CDR3 is 13 amino acids long.

The chain couples TRBV20-1 to TRBJ2-7; possible D gene TRBD2, 6 bases. The V gene's germline CDR1 is DFQATT and CDR2 SNEGSKA (reference sequence). The CDR3 contains 13 residues. V was trimmed by 7 bases and J by 4 bases, leaving 17 bases between them. The CDR3 is CSVRGGDLYEQYF. CDR3 DNA: TGCAGTGTGAGAGGCGGGGATCTATACGAGCAGTACTTC.

In this sample, this clonotype turned up a few times. This CDR3 is CASSLWWRATDTQYF. The CDR3 nucleotides are TGTGCCAGCAGCTTATGGTGGCGGGCCACAGATACGCAGTATTTT. The chain combines TRBV7-2 with TRBJ2-3; D is possibly TRBD2 (5 bases). The CDR3 extends over 15 amino acids. The germline V gene has CDR1 SGHTA and CDR2 FQGNSA. V shed 2 bases and J shed 2 bases, with 11 bases lying between them. The full variable domain, in which reference TRBV7-2 and TRBJ2-3 provide the parts outside the CDR3, is GAGVSQSPSNKVTEKGKDVELRCDPISGHTALYWYRQSLGQGLEFLIYFQGNSAPDKSGLPSDRFSAERTGGSVSTLTIQRTQQEDSAVYLCASSLWWRATDTQYFGPGTRLTVL.

This clonotype was recorded a few times. This rearrangement joins TRBV28 to TRBJ2-1; 11 nucleotides line up with TRBD2. V lost 6 bases, J lost 12 bases, and 13 bases stayed unmatched. Germline values: CDR1 MDHEN, CDR2 SYDVKM. This CDR3 is 15 amino acids long. The CDR3 nucleotides read TGTGCCAGCAGACCTCCGGTAGCGGGGGGGTTCGGGCAGTTCTTC. It translates to CASRPPVAGGFGQFF.

This clonotype was detected many times. The chain carries TRBV7-2 and TRBJ2-4, with 11 bases fitting TRBD2. This CDR3 has 16 amino acids. V trimming: 1 base; J trimming: 5 bases; junction bases outside the gene matches: 4. Germline CDR1 is SGHTA and CDR2 is FQGNSA. This chain's CDR3 is CASSLVAGGVQNIQYF. The DNA for the CDR3 is TGTGCCAGCAGCTTAGTAGCGGGGGGGGTCCAAAACATTCAGTACTTC.

This clonotype showed up just a few times. This chain connects TRBV6-2 or TRBV6-3 to TRBJ2-5; TRBD1 aligns across 8 bases. After removal of 7 bases from V and 0 bases from J, the junction contained 10 bases not matched to a gene. Germline assignment: CDR1 MNHEY and CDR2 SVGEGT. CDR3 length: 16 residues. CDR3 sequence: CASNFGTGLYQETQYF. The CDR3 coding sequence is TGTGCCAGCAACTTTGGGACAGGACTGTACCAAGAGACCCAGTACTTC.

The V and J genes are TRBV4-1 and TRBJ2-3; D is undetermined. The germline V gene has CDR1 MGHRA and CDR2 YSYEKL. The V and J ends lost 0 bases and 4 bases respectively, with 11 bases between them. The CDR3 is made up of 15 amino acids. This chain's CDR3 is CASSQEESPADTQYF. Written as DNA, the CDR3 is TGCGCCAGCAGCCAAGAAGAGAGTCCGGCAGATACGCAGTATTTT.

This clonotype appeared once. The chain employs TRBV7-2 and TRBJ2-5; 10 bases align to TRBD1. Germline V gene sequence: CDR1 SGHTA, CDR2 FQGNSA. The CDR3 has 15 residues. The V segment lost 4 bases and the J segment 3 bases; nucleotides outside the gene matches: 5. In DNA form, the CDR3 reads TGTGCCAGCAGCTCCTGGGACAGGGGCGAAGAGACCCAGTACTTC. Residues: CASSSWDRGEETQYF.

V and J are TRBV18 and TRBJ2-5, with unresolved D. The CDR3 loop spans 14 amino acids. Germline-derived CDR1 and CDR2 are KGHSH and LQKENI. Trimming pared 0 bases from V and 3 bases from J, leaving 8 bases between. CDR3 bases: TGTGCCAGCTCACCACCGGAACTTAAAGAGACCCAGTACTTC. Amino acid sequence: CASSPPELKETQYF.